This entry describes one T cell receptor (beta chain). Its antigen remains unknown. The data stem from a study of cytomegalovirus exposure and HLA in healthy donors. Study results and caveats: Cytomegalovirus association was assigned to more than 150 TCR beta chains. A later analysis showed HLA-associated TCR beta chains outstripping equally common others in clonal expansion. Sequencing had likely introduced a cluster of highly shared sequence variants as an artifact. Some V segments, TRBV6-2 and TRBV6-3 among them, were indistinguishable and were therefore excluded.

Trimming left V 4 bases short and J 5 bases short, with 11 bases between. This CDR3 comprises 13 residues. Germline V lookup: CDR1 LNHDA, CDR2 SQIVND (reference sequence). Primers for the PCR totalled 60 Vbeta and 13 Jbeta. Sequencing was performed with immunoSEQ multiplex PCR; in TCRdb, only in-frame clones are kept and a portion is missing. Altogether 100,000 to 150,000 clones are present, roughly three quarters being singletons, with the ten largest covering roughly 1%. This TCR was recovered from a woman aged 55-70 years in good health and CMV-seronegative. This sequence joins TRBV19 and TRBJ1-2, with D tentatively TRBD1 (5 bases). The material sequenced was PBMCs. The CDR3 nucleotides are TGTGCCAGTAGTACGGGGGTTTTTTATGGCTACACCTTC. Protein: CASSTGVFYGYTF.